This record concerns one TCR beta chain sequence. Antigen: not known. Both 60 Vbeta primers and 13 Jbeta primers went into the PCR. Assay: immunoSEQ multiplex PCR; the TCRdb copy retains only in-frame clones and omits some. The sample includes 110,000 or so clones, roughly two thirds of them seen just once. The ends were cut back, 5 bases at V and 5 bases at J, with 9 bases in the middle. Per germline, CDR1 LNHDA and CDR2 SQIVND (reference sequence). This CDR3 is built from 12 residues. The data were obtained in a study of cytomegalovirus exposure and HLA in healthy donors. The wider study: Counted in an early data release were about 85 million unique TCRs from HLA-typed donors. Study-level points and caveats: In most subjects, TCR beta sequences reportedly gave accurate predictions of HLA-A and HLA-B alleles. Earlier analysis looked at TCR beta V segments, and most were productive about 87% or about 30% of the time.

Sequencing was performed on PBMCs. The clonotype was recovered from a man between 35 and 55 years old in good health and CMV-seronegative. The chain carries TRBV19 and TRBJ2-5; possibly TRBD2 for D (6 bases). The CDR3 DNA follows: TGTGCCAGTAGTTCGGGGAGGGAGACCCAGTACTTC. Translated, it gives CASSSGRETQYF.